The 27 T cell receptor beta chains presented below share a single source sample, sequenced in a study of cytomegalovirus exposure and HLA in healthy donors. PCR used 60 Vbeta primers and 13 Jbeta primers. Sequencing was performed with immunoSEQ multiplex PCR; in TCRdb, only in-frame clones are kept and a portion is missing. The repertoire holds roughly 200,000 clones, with about 84% as singletons. Sequenced input: PBMCs. The receptors derive from a woman aged 25-40 years in good health and CMV-seropositive.

The chain recombines TRBV5-1 with TRBJ1-4; TRBD1 aligns across 8 bases. After removal of 3 bases from V and 7 bases from J, the junction contained 11 bases not matched to a gene. The CDR3 is 16 amino acids. Germline V lookup: CDR1 SGHRS, CDR2 YFSETQ. The CDR3: CASSWGQGALGEKLFF. The DNA for the CDR3 is TGCGCCAGCAGCTGGGGGCAGGGGGCGCTTGGTGAAAAACTGTTTTTT.

The chain has TRBV28 and TRBJ1-1; weak D call: TRBD1 (5 bases). The CDR3 is 17 residues long. Trimming removed 2 bases at V and 4 bases at J, with 20 bases between. Germline V gene sequence: CDR1 MDHEN, CDR2 SYDVKM. The CDR3 DNA follows: TGTGCCAGCAGTTTAGAGTGGGATAGGGGTCAGGTCACTGAAGCTTTCTTT. Amino acid sequence: CASSLEWDRGQVTEAFF.

This chain connects TRBV6-6 to TRBJ2-1, with TRBD2 as a possible D gene (5 bases). V lost 6 bases and J lost 6, with 15 bases in between. This CDR3 region has 14 residues. Per germline, CDR1 MNHNY and CDR2 SVGAGI (reference sequence). CDR3 in DNA: TGTGCCAGCAGCCCCCGTACTAGATCCAATGAGCAGTTCTTC. It encodes CASSPRTRSNEQFF.

The chain uses TRBV7-2 and TRBJ1-6, with 7 bases fitting TRBD1. The germline gives CDR1 SGHTA, CDR2 FQGNSA. V shed 5 bases, J shed 10 bases, and the junction held 5 bases outside the gene matches. The CDR3 runs to 13 residues. The CDR3: CASSLDRESPLHF. In nucleotides, the CDR3 is TGTGCCAGCAGCCTAGACAGGGAATCACCCCTCCACTTT. Using reference TRBV7-2 and TRBJ1-6 for the parts outside the CDR3, the full variable domain is GAGVSQSPSNKVTEKGKDVELRCDPISGHTALYWYRQSLGQGLEFLIYFQGNSAPDKSGLPSDRFSAERTGGSVSTLTIQRTQQEDSAVYLCASSLDRESPLHFGNGTRLTVT.

V gene TRBV4-1 combines with J gene TRBJ1-3; possible D gene TRBD1, 6 bases. The germline CDR1 and CDR2 sequences are MGHRA and YSYEKL. The CDR3 extends over 17 amino acids. V lost 0 bases, J lost 4 bases, and 16 bases lay in between. The CDR3 DNA sequence: TGCGCCAGCAGCCAAGAGGGGAGCGCAGGGGTGGGAAACACCATATATTTT. Its protein is CASSQEGSAGVGNTIYF.

This clone was counted a single time. The V call is TRBV5-1, the J call TRBJ2-1; 8 nucleotides agree with TRBD2. This CDR3 region has 14 residues. Germline lookup yields CDR1 SGHRS and CDR2 YFSETQ. The V and J ends lost 0 bases and 8 bases, in that order; junction bases with no gene match: 4. The chain's CDR3 is CASSLGGGIDEQFF. CDR3 bases: TGCGCCAGCAGCTTGGGCGGGGGGATTGATGAGCAGTTCTTC.

The CDR3 region is CASSLLGSEQFF. Written as DNA, the CDR3 is TGTGCCAGCAGTTTACTAGGGAGTGAGCAGTTCTTC. This chain uses TRBV27 with TRBJ2-1, with a tentative D call TRBD2 (5 bases). CDR3 length: 12 residues. Germline loops: CDR1 MNHEY, CDR2 SMNVEV (reference sequence). V gave up 2 bases and J gave up 9 bases, with 8 bases separating them.

The V gene is TRBV19, the J gene TRBJ2-3; tentatively, D is TRBD1 (7 bases). The CDR3 consists of 17 residues. Germline V gives CDR1 LNHDA, CDR2 SQIVND (reference sequence). Trimming pared 5 bases from V and 2 bases from J, leaving 20 bases between. Written as DNA, the CDR3 is TGTGCCAGTAGTTCCCAGGGGGGTTTCCGCCACACAGATACGCAGTATTTT. Protein: CASSSQGGFRHTDTQYF.

This clone has just a few counts. The chain joins TRBV11-3 to TRBJ2-1, with TRBD2 matching 10 bases. Trimming cost V 5 bases and J 7 bases; bases outside gene matches: 14. The CDR3 has 17 amino acids. Germline V lookup: CDR1 SGHNT, CDR2 YENEEA. The CDR3 reads CASSQEKGLAPRNEQFF. In DNA, the CDR3 is TGTGCCAGCAGCCAGGAGAAGGGACTAGCGCCGAGGAATGAGCAGTTCTTC.

This clone has a single count. The chain uses TRBV5-1 and TRBJ1-3; D might be TRBD1 (5 bases). Germline values: CDR1 SGHRS, CDR2 YFSETQ. Trimming stripped 4 bases from V and 3 bases from J, with 14 bases between. CDR3 length: 15 amino acids. CDR3 protein: CASSLGQGGGNTIYF. The CDR3 bases are TGCGCCAGCAGCCTGGGCCAGGGAGGTGGAAACACCATATATTTT.

This sequence joins TRBV19 and TRBJ1-1; possibly TRBD1 for D (5 bases). Germline V CDR1 and CDR2: LNHDA, SQIVND (reference sequence). The germline V and J ends were trimmed by 3 bases and 4 bases, with 12 bases remaining between them. This CDR3 is 14 amino acids long. CDR3 nucleotides: TGTGCCAGTAGTATTGAGCAGGGCCCCACTGAAGCTTTCTTT. It yields the protein CASSIEQGPTEAFF.

This clone was observed a single time. This chain links TRBV9 with TRBJ2-3; D perhaps matches TRBD2 (5 bases). The CDR3 consists of 17 residues. The V gene lost 1 base and the J gene lost 1 base, with 16 bases spanning the gap. The V gene's germline CDR1 is SGDLS and CDR2 YYNGEE. Here the CDR3 reads CASSVNPRVGGTDTQYF. In nucleotides, the CDR3 is TGTGCCAGCAGCGTAAACCCGAGGGTTGGAGGCACAGATACGCAGTATTTT.

A few counts support this clone. The chain uses TRBV5-1 and TRBJ1-2, with 8 bases lining up with TRBD1. CDR1 and CDR2 from the germline V gene are SGHRS and YFSETQ. The CDR3 length is 14 residues. The trim removed 4 bases at V and 4 bases at J, leaving 6 bases unmatched. CDR3 DNA sequence: TGCGCCAGCAGCCAGGGACAGGTTGGCTATGGCTACACCTTC. The encoded protein is CASSQGQVGYGYTF.

A note on this clone: Other nucleotide sequences from this sample produce the same CDR3. The CDR3 region has the DNA TGTGCCAGCAGCCTATCCCAGAACACTGAAGCTTTCTTT. Protein sequence: CASSLSQNTEAFF. The chain links TRBV7-3 to TRBJ1-1; no clear D. The CDR3 totals 13 residues. From germline, CDR1 is SGHTA and CDR2 FQGTGA. The ends were cut back, 5 bases at V and 1 base at J, with 8 bases in the middle.

The chain uses TRBV28 and TRBJ2-3; TRBD2 matches 9 bases. The CDR3 consists of 14 residues. Per the germline V gene, CDR1 is MDHEN and CDR2 is SYDVKM. Losses at the gene ends were 7 bases for V and 6 bases for J; bases not matched to a gene: 8. The CDR3: CASNNSGRDDTQYF. The CDR3, as DNA: TGTGCCAGCAATAATAGCGGGAGAGACGATACGCAGTATTTT.

The V gene is TRBV11-2, the J gene TRBJ2-1; TRBD2 might be the D (6 bases). Trimming took 4 bases from V and 0 from J, leaving 10 bases between them. Germline V lookup: CDR1 SGHAT, CDR2 FQNNGV. CDR3 length: 15 residues. CDR3: CASSSGGSSYNEQFF. The CDR3 region has the DNA TGTGCCAGCAGCTCCGGGGGAAGCTCCTACAATGAGCAGTTCTTC.

This clone has a handful of counts. This rearrangement joins TRBV5-1 to TRBJ2-3; TRBD2 matches 10 bases. Germline CDR1 SGHRS, CDR2 YFSETQ. The CDR3 is made up of 15 amino acids. Trimming took 4 bases from V and 1 from J; bases not matched to a gene: 3. CDR3 sequence: CASSDSGRGTDTQYF. CDR3 in DNA: TGCGCCAGCAGCGACAGCGGGAGGGGCACAGATACGCAGTATTTT.

This chain joins TRBV6-1 and TRBJ2-3; TRBD2 matches at 13 bases. Germline assignment: CDR1 MNHNS and CDR2 SASEGT. This CDR3 comprises 16 residues. The junction had 3 bases not matched to a gene; V was cut back by 4 bases and J by 2 bases. Written as DNA, the CDR3 is TGTGCCAGCAGTGGACTAGCGGGAGGTTACACAGATACGCAGTATTTT. Translating it yields CASSGLAGGYTDTQYF.

This clone was counted a few times. Since no conserved phenylalanine or tryptophan closes the CDR3, a read error is the likely cause. It is unclear where the CDR3 begins or ends on the DNA, so no DNA is shown, and the CDR3 is as TCRdb lists it. The chain joins TRBV7-9 to TRBJ2-3; the table gives TRBD1 as D, unverified against the DNA. Germline V gene sequence: CDR1 SEHNR, CDR2 FQNEAQ (reference sequence). The CDR3 numbers 16 amino acids, ends counted. CDR3 residues: CASSLEDLEGDRRQLG.

DNA for the CDR3: TGTGCCAGCAGCCACCGAGCCCTTCGACAGGTTGGGGAGCTGTTTGGAAACACCATATATTTT. It translates to CASSHRALRQVGELFGNTIYF. V usage is TRBV9 and J usage is TRBJ1-3, with a tentative D call TRBD1 (6 bases). Trimming pared 4 bases from V and 3 bases from J, leaving 32 bases between. The germline CDR1 and CDR2 sequences are SGDLS and YYNGEE. The CDR3 runs 21 residues.

The chain is built from TRBV5-4 and TRBJ2-2, with a tentative D call TRBD1 (6 bases). V was clipped by 4 bases and J by 7 bases, with 20 bases between them. The CDR3 totals 16 residues. Per germline, CDR1 SGHNT and CDR2 YYREEE (reference sequence). CDR3 sequence: CASSPRGFPDGGELFF. In DNA form, the CDR3 reads TGTGCCAGCAGCCCGAGGGGGTTCCCCGATGGCGGGGAGCTGTTTTTT. Full variable domain (rest looked up from reference TRBV5-4 and TRBJ2-2): ETGVTQSPTHLIKTRGQQVTLRCSSQSGHNTVSWYQQALGQGPQFIFQYYREEENGRGNFPPRFSGLQFPNYSSELNVNALELDDSALYLCASSPRGFPDGGELFFGEGSRLTVL.

The chain recombines TRBV5-1 with TRBJ1-3; TRBD1 matches at 7 bases. J was trimmed by 0 bases and V by 4 bases; bases with no gene match: 7. The CDR3 loop spans 16 amino acids. CDR1 SGHRS and CDR2 YFSETQ come from the germline V gene. The CDR3 nucleotides read TGCGCCAGCAGCGCTGTGACAGGGAGCTCTGGAAACACCATATATTTT. This encodes CASSAVTGSSGNTIYF.

This chain uses TRBV28 with TRBJ2-5, with TRBD2 matching over 7 bases. Germline V gene sequence: CDR1 MDHEN, CDR2 SYDVKM. Trimming at V came to 6 bases and at J to 4 bases, leaving 8 bases not matched to a gene. This CDR3 is 14 amino acids long. The CDR3: CASSSGLGGETQYF. The CDR3 region has the DNA TGTGCCAGCAGCTCTGGACTAGGTGGAGAGACCCAGTACTTC.

The chain recombines TRBV28 with TRBJ1-2; a possible D gene is TRBD1 (5 bases). Germline assignment: CDR1 MDHEN and CDR2 SYDVKM. V gave up 5 bases and J gave up 0 bases, with 19 bases separating them. The CDR3 sequence is 17 residues long. This chain's CDR3 is CASSTTEVRRANYGYTF. CDR3 DNA sequence: TGTGCCAGCAGTACGACAGAGGTAAGGAGAGCTAACTATGGCTACACCTTC.

The rearrangement uses TRBV7-8 and TRBJ1-1; a weak D match, TRBD1 (5 bases). Germline-derived CDR1 and CDR2 are SGHVS and FQNEAQ. The CDR3 length is 12 residues. V lost 5 bases, J lost 6 bases, and 10 bases lay in between. The CDR3 DNA reads as TGTGCCAGCAGCCCCGGGGGTCCTGAAGCTTTCTTT. Protein sequence: CASSPGGPEAFF. Full variable domain (outside the CDR3, taken from reference TRBV7-8 and TRBJ1-1): GAGVSQSPRYKVAKRGQDVALRCDPISGHVSLFWYQQALGQGPEFLTYFQNEAQLDKSGLPSDRFFAERPEGSVSTLKIQRTQQEDSAVYLCASSPGGPEAFFGQGTRLTVV.

This clone was observed a single time. This sequence joins TRBV6-6 and TRBJ2-1, with 14 bases identical to TRBD2. Germline V gives CDR1 MNHNY, CDR2 SVGAGI (reference sequence). This CDR3 has 16 residues. J lost 9 bases, V lost 8 bases, and 12 bases had no gene match. As DNA, the CDR3 is TGTGCCAGCGGTCACGGACTAGCGGGGGGTTATGGTGAGCAGTTCTTC. It yields the protein CASGHGLAGGYGEQFF.

The CDR3 sequence: CAVGSVGSQPQHF. The CDR3 DNA is TGTGCCGTGGGGTCGGTCGGGAGTCAGCCCCAGCATTTT. This sequence joins TRBV19 and TRBJ1-5; D gene uncertain. This CDR3 has 13 amino acids. The V end was cut by 11 bases, the J end by 6 bases, with 17 bases between. Germline V lookup: CDR1 LNHDA, CDR2 SQIVND (reference sequence).